This T cell receptor (beta chain) is drawn from a study of T-cell memory formation after mild COVID-19 (dated by TCRdb to the early 2020s). Regarding the study in general: TCR sequence clusters from the two donors were found to be largely donor specific. T-cell clones expanding and contracting after mild COVID-19 in a couple of donors were tracked by longitudinal TCRalpha and TCRbeta repertoire sequencing. Two young, previously healthy adult volunteers, one female and one male, were included in the cohort. Beyond this particular receptor, the publication reports: Clones contracting from day 15 to 85 had balanced CD4/CD8 phenotypes, while a second wave expanding from day 15 to 37 was biased towards CD4+. The study covered only a couple of mild cases, and larger cohorts including severe cases with pre-infection samples were considered necessary. SARS-CoV-2 specificity of the second-wave clones peaking on day 37 was not confirmed. Some responding clones were detected in pre-infection memory, suggesting pre-existing cross-reactive memory T cells joined the SARS-CoV-2 response. Contracting CD4+ clones appeared mostly in the CM and EM memory subsets, whereas CD8+ clones were enriched in EMRA.

Ficoll-Paque density gradient centrifugation was used to isolate PBMCs. The listed sequencing device is Illumina NovaSeq 6000. TCRalpha and TCRbeta cDNA libraries were built by 5'RACE with constant-segment primers, adding sample barcodes and unique molecular identifiers. RNA was extracted from every sample with Trizol reagent. Library amplification was performed in two PCR steps, and a second sample barcode and Illumina TruSeq adapters were introduced in the second step. Sequencing of the libraries was done on an Illumina NovaSeq, producing 2 x 150 bp paired-end reads. In the source study's methods: The reads were demultiplexed and collapsed into UMI-guided consensus sequences using migec v1.2.7. Using mixcr v2.1.11, UMI consensuses were aligned to TRA and TRB V and J templates and then assembled into clonotypes. Clonotypes were classified as expanded or contracted when called significant by both edgeR and NoisET, with noise models trained on biological replicates. For edgeR calls, the cutoffs were a false discovery rate-adjusted p below 0.01 and a log2 fold-change threshold of 1. As an exploratory analysis of dynamics, max-normalized trajectories of the 1000 most abundant clonotypes were examined with PCA combined with hierarchical clustering. Separately sequenced CD4+ and CD8+ repertoires were used to assign a CD4 or CD8 phenotype to each responding clone. The public sequencing data were trimmed at Q25 with fastp and processed into clonotypes with MiXCR by TCRdb, which kept only in-frame beta chains. One record per CDR3 amino acid sequence lists the most common genes and DNA. In this record, the V and J calls reflect TCRdb's handling and not the investigators' own analysis. A total of about 250,000 distinct CDR3 sequences appear in this sample, about a sixth of them only once. Approximately 3.5% of the sample is in the top ten clones.

Trimming accounts for 1 base at V and 6 bases at J, while the number of junction bases matched to no gene is 4. The CDR3, from cysteine to phenylalanine, totals 15 residues. The CDR3 DNA has 45 bases and is translated from base 1. CDR1 and CDR2 (LGHDT, YNNKEL) derive from the germline V gene (reference sequence). The sample holds a few counts of this clonotype. It lacks a known antigen. Base quality data are lacking; no much larger clone is found one base away. The TCR sequence derives from a man aged 18 to 35 who had mild COVID-19 (a few samples of this study predate the infection). The sample titles of this study are shuffled in the database, so cell type and time point are left out; the donor was told from shared clones. Sequences were obtained from PBMCs or a T cell subset sorted from them (not recorded which). The chain is assembled from TRBV3-1 and TRBJ1-1, with 11 bases matching TRBD1. The DNA sequence is TGTGCCAGCAGCCAAGCCCCGGGACAGGGGGCTGAAGCTTTCTTT. Protein translation: CASSQAPGQGAEAFF.